The rows below give T cell receptor beta chains drawn from one sample of a study of T cell repertoires in cytomegalovirus infection. One entry per CDR3 protein, called by TCRdb with MiXCR from the reads. The profile shows about half a million distinct CDR3 sequences, approximately 42% of them singletons. These receptors' antigens are unknown. The source was cultured PBMCs, collected from culture after CMV antigen stimulation. The receptors stem from a human donor in good health (CMV status not recorded). Some clones in this sample may be carry-over from other donors' samples. The CDR3 runs from the conserved cysteine through the conserved F or W. The D gene is left open where the match is weak. Clone size, where shown, is once, few, many, or a class for clones that have expanded.

V gene,clone size,J gene,D gene,CDR3 DNA,CDR3 protein
TRBV6-6,NA,TRBJ2-5,NA,TGTGCCAGCAGCGCCGGGACACCGGCTAGGGAGACCCAGTACTTC,CASSAGTPARETQYF
TRBV5-4,NA,TRBJ1-1,TRBD1,TGTGCCAGCAGCTACGGGACAGCTTCGAACACTGAAGCTTTCTTT,CASSYGTASNTEAFF
TRBV27,NA,TRBJ2-1,TRBD2,TGTGCCAGCAGTTTTGGGGGGGGAGAGCAAGAGCAGTTCTTC,CASSFGGGEQEQFF
TRBV19,NA,TRBJ1-1,NA,TGTGCCAGTACACCGGTGGTCCGGAGGGGGAACACTGAAGCTTTCTTT,CASTPVVRRGNTEAFF
TRBV28,NA,TRBJ2-1,TRBD2,TGTGCCAGCAGTTTTGGCGGGGGGGCCCGGGAGCAGTTCTTC,CASSFGGGAREQFF
TRBV6-1,few,TRBJ2-7,NA,TGTGCCAGCAGTGAATCCCTCATCCCAGGAACAACCTACGAGCAGTACTTC,CASSESLIPGTTYEQYF
TRBV28,few,TRBJ2-7,NA,TGTGCCAGCAGTACCTGGACAGCCTACGAGCAGTACTTC,CASSTWTAYEQYF
TRBV20-1,few,TRBJ1-1,TRBD1,TGCAGTGCTAGGAAACAGGGGGGCACTGAAGCTTTCTTT,CSARKQGGTEAFF
TRBV5-1,once,TRBJ2-1,TRBD1,TGCGCCAGCAGCTTCATCCGGGACAGGGATTCCGAGCAGTTCTTC,CASSFIRDRDSEQFF
TRBV6-5,few,TRBJ2-7,TRBD2,TGTGCCAGCAGTTACGAGGCGGGAGGGCCTGAAATTTACGAGCAGTACTTC,CASSYEAGGPEIYEQYF
TRBV2,NA,TRBJ2-3,NA,TGTGCCAGCAGACGACCGGGCAATACGCAGTATTTT,CASRRPGNTQYF
TRBV6-1,few,TRBJ2-5,TRBD2,TGTGCCAGCAGGGAAGGGGCAGCGGGGGGGAGAGAGACCCAGTACTTC,CASREGAAGGRETQYF
TRBV5-4,few,TRBJ2-1,NA,TGTGCCAGCTCAGGACGGGGCGATGAGCAGTTCTTC,CASSGRGDEQFF
TRBV10-3,NA,TRBJ1-3,NA,TGTGCCACCGGGGGCTCTGGAAACACCATATATTTT,CATGGSGNTIYF
TRBV7-6,NA,TRBJ1-6,TRBD1,TGTGCCAGCAGCGGGGGGACAGGATTTAATTCACCCCTCCACTTT,CASSGGTGFNSPLHF
TRBV11-3,NA,TRBJ2-6,NA,TGTGCCAGCAGCCCGTCGAGCTCTGGGGCCAACGTCCTGACTTTC,CASSPSSSGANVLTF
TRBV2,NA,TRBJ1-6,TRBD1,TGTGCCAGCAGTGCCCTGGACAGGGGCCCTTCACCCCTCCACTTT,CASSALDRGPSPLHF
TRBV7-2,few,TRBJ2-5,TRBD2,TGTGCCAGCAGCCAGACTAGCGGGAGACAAGAGACCCAGTACTTC,CASSQTSGRQETQYF
TRBV10-3,NA,TRBJ2-2,NA,TGTGCCACCTCTAGTCTCGCGAGAGACACCGGGGAGCTGTTTTTT,CATSSLARDTGELFF
TRBV7-6,NA,TRBJ2-3,NA,TGTGCCAGCAGTTCCCCCAAGGGGCCCTTCACGGGGTCCCAGTATTTT,CASSSPKGPFTGSQYF